These 4 T cell receptor beta chains share one sample of origin, sequenced in a study of blood T cell repertoires in COVID-19 (TCRdb year 2020). The receptor library was made with the immunoSEQ multiplex PCR assay. This immuneACCESS table, as held by TCRdb, lists in-frame sequences with V and J called but not all clones. Of the missing ones, under half trace to an unresolved V gene in checked studies; the others have no known cause. The sample profile shows around 69,000 clones; more than 70% of them were found once. The top ten constitute approximately 6.6% of the sample. Source material: peripheral blood. The receptors originated from a man aged 50 to 59 with active COVID-19.

This chain connects TRBV20-1 to TRBJ2-7; D is possibly TRBD2 (6 bases). This CDR3 has 12 amino acids. The germline gives CDR1 DFQATT, CDR2 SNEGSKA (reference sequence). V lost 3 bases to trimming and J lost 3 bases, with 9 bases between them. The CDR3 coding sequence is TGCAGTGCTAGTTACGGGAGCTACGAGCAGTACGTC. Residues: CSASYGSYEQYV.

This chain uses TRBV6-5 with TRBJ1-6; D is possibly TRBD1 (5 bases). Germline CDR1 is MNHEY and CDR2 is SVGAGI. The CDR3 totals 14 residues. The V and J ends lost 8 bases and 8 bases respectively, with 16 bases between them. In DNA form, the CDR3 reads TGTGCCAGCCAAAGGGCAGGGATGGATTCACCCCTCCACTTT. Its translation: CASQRAGMDSPLHF.

The genes are TRBV19 and TRBJ1-5; TRBD1 agrees at 10 bases. CDR1 is LNHDA and CDR2 is SQIVND in the germline V gene (reference sequence). The CDR3 sequence is 13 residues long. The J segment lost 7 bases and the V segment lost 6 bases, leaving 3 bases of the junction unmatched. The CDR3, as DNA: TGTGCCAGTAGCGGGACAGGGGAACAGCCCCAGCATTTT. Translating it yields CASSGTGEQPQHF. The entire variable domain, with the rest obtained from reference TRBV19 and TRBJ1-5, is as follows: DGGITQSPKYLFRKEGQNVTLSCEQNLNHDAMYWYRQDPGQGLRLIYYSQIVNDFQKGDIAEGYSVSREKKESFPLTVTSAQKNPTAFYLCASSGTGEQPQHFGDGTRLSIL.

This clone was seen once. The V call is TRBV19, the J call TRBJ1-3; TRBD1 aligns across 7 bases. The CDR3 contains 15 residues. The germline CDR1 and CDR2 sequences are LNHDA and SQIVND (reference sequence). With V trimmed by 1 base and J by 4 bases, 4 bases remained unmatched. The CDR3 spells CASSIAPGQGNTIYF. As DNA, the CDR3 is TGTGCCAGTAGTATAGCACCGGGACAGGGAAACACCATATATTTT. Looking up the rest from reference TRBV19 and TRBJ1-3 gives the full variable domain: DGGITQSPKYLFRKEGQNVTLSCEQNLNHDAMYWYRQDPGQGLRLIYYSQIVNDFQKGDIAEGYSVSREKKESFPLTVTSAQKNPTAFYLCASSIAPGQGNTIYFGEGSWLTVV.